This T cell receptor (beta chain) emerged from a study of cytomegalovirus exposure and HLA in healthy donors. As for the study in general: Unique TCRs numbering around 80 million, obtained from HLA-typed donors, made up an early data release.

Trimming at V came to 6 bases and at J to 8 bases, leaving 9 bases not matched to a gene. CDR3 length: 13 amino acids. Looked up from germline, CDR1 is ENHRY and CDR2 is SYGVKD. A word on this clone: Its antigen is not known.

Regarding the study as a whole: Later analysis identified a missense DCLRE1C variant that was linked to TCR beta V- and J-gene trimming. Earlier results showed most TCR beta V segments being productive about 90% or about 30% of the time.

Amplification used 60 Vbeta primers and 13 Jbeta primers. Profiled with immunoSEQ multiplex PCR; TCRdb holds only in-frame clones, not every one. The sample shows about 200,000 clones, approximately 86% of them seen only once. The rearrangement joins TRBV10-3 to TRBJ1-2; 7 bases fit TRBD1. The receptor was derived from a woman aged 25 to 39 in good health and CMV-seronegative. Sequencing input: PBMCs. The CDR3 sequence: CAISYQTGQGYTF. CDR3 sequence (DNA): TGTGCCATCAGCTATCAGACAGGGCAGGGCTACACCTTC.